These 12 T cell receptor beta chains were sequenced from one sample in a study of chemoradiotherapy in HPV16-positive cancers (dated by TCRdb to between 2020 and 2023). The library was obtained by the immunoSEQ multiplex PCR assay. Held by TCRdb, this immuneACCESS table contains in-frame sequences only and omits some clones. Under half of the omission traces to an unresolved V gene where checked; the cause of the rest is unknown. The sample table lists about 770 clones, roughly 22% of them with a count of one. The ten largest account for about an eighth of the sample. This sample was gathered from a patient who underwent chemoradiotherapy. The source of these receptors is a human donor with HPV-associated anogenital cancer.

The V gene is TRBV7-8, the J gene TRBJ2-5; weak D call: TRBD1 (6 bases). The germline V gene encodes CDR1 SGHVS and CDR2 FQNEAQ. The CDR3 extends over 14 amino acids. Trimming stripped 5 bases from V and 4 bases from J, with 14 bases between. CDR3 residues: CASSPRLGAETQYF. The CDR3 DNA reads TGTGCCAGCAGCCCCCGACTGGGGGCAGAGACCCAGTACTTC.

The rearrangement links TRBV7-2 to TRBJ2-7, with 9 bases fitting TRBD1. CDR1 is SGHTA, CDR2 FQGNSA, per germline. V dropped 5 bases and J dropped 2; count of bases not matched to a gene: 7. The CDR3 sequence is 15 residues long. The CDR3 region has the DNA TGTGCCAGCAGCGCTCCGGACAGGGGAGCCTACGAGCAGTACTTC. This encodes CASSAPDRGAYEQYF.

A few counts support this clone. The chain recombines TRBV27 with TRBJ2-7, with 11 bases aligning to TRBD1. CDR1 and CDR2 (germline): MNHEY, SMNVEV (reference sequence). The CDR3 extends over 14 amino acids. With V trimmed by 4 bases and J by 3 bases, 2 bases remained unmatched. CDR3 in DNA: TGTGCCAGCAGTTGGACAGGGGGCGGCTACGAGCAGTACTTC. This gives the protein CASSWTGGGYEQYF.

The CDR3 loop is CASSLESGTARLKGYGYTF. The CDR3 DNA reads as TGTGCCAGCAGCTTAGAGAGCGGGACAGCACGCTTGAAGGGCTATGGCTACACCTTC. The chain has TRBV7-8 and TRBJ1-2, with 7 positions matching TRBD1. CDR1 and CDR2 (germline): SGHVS, FQNEAQ. The CDR3 extends over 19 amino acids. The J segment lost 4 bases and the V segment lost 1 base, leaving 18 bases of the junction unmatched.

The chain carries TRBV9 and TRBJ2-1, with unresolved D. V gave up 2 bases and J gave up 1 base, with 4 bases separating them. Germline V gives CDR1 SGDLS, CDR2 YYNGEE. This CDR3 has 13 residues. CDR3 loop: CASSVGSYNEQFF. The CDR3 DNA follows: TGTGCCAGCAGCGTGGGATCCTACAATGAGCAGTTCTTC.

The chain joins TRBV11-2 to TRBJ2-3; D is uncertain. Trimming stripped 4 bases from V and 4 bases from J, with 6 bases between. This CDR3 is built from 12 residues. Germline CDR1 SGHAT, CDR2 FQNNGV. CDR3 amino acids: CASSWPSDTQYF. DNA for the CDR3: TGTGCCAGCAGCTGGCCCTCAGATACGCAGTATTTT.

The chain employs TRBV29-1 and TRBJ1-1; D ambiguous. The CDR3 consists of 11 residues. The ends were cut back, 6 bases at V and 4 bases at J, with 9 bases in the middle. Germline-derived CDR1 and CDR2 are SQVTM and ANQGSEA. DNA for the CDR3: TGCAGCGTGATATGGGCCACTGAAGCTTTCTTT. Its translation: CSVIWATEAFF.

V usage is TRBV6-5 and J usage is TRBJ2-5; D tentatively fits TRBD1 or TRBD2 (6 bases each). Per the germline V gene, CDR1 is MNHEY and CDR2 is SVGAGI. This CDR3 spans 14 amino acids. Trimming took off 6 bases at V and 0 bases at J, with 11 bases between the two ends. Here the CDR3 DNA reads TGTGCCAGCAGATGGAGGGGGAACCAAGAGACCCAGTACTTC. Its translation: CASRWRGNQETQYF.

The chain uses TRBV29-1 and TRBJ1-1, with a weak D call TRBD1 (5 bases). V was trimmed by 7 bases and J by 7 bases, leaving 10 bases between them. Germline V gene lookup returns CDR1 SQVTM and CDR2 ANQGSEA. This CDR3 comprises 10 residues. The CDR3 here is CSGRQSEAFF. The CDR3 coding sequence is TGCAGCGGGAGACAGAGTGAAGCTTTCTTT.

The gene calls are TRBV29-1 and TRBJ1-2; D not resolved. The V gene lost 4 bases and the J gene lost 0 bases, with 9 bases spanning the gap. From germline, CDR1 is SQVTM and CDR2 ANQGSEA. The CDR3 covers 13 residues. CDR3 sequence: CSVVWGANYGYTF. The CDR3 DNA follows: TGCAGCGTTGTGTGGGGAGCTAACTATGGCTACACCTTC.

V gene TRBV6-5 combines with J gene TRBJ2-2; D gene ambiguous. This CDR3 contains 13 residues. Between the trimmed V and J ends, which lost 5 bases and 7 bases, there was a span of 11 bases. Germline V gene lookup returns CDR1 MNHEY and CDR2 SVGAGI. The CDR3 spells CASSPAVDGELFF. The CDR3 nucleotides are TGTGCCAGCAGTCCCGCTGTCGACGGGGAGCTGTTTTTT.

The CDR3 DNA sequence: TGTGCCAGCAGTCTTGGGACAGCCACCTCCTACGAGCAGTACTTC. This translates into CASSLGTATSYEQYF. V and J are TRBV27 and TRBJ2-7; TRBD1 matches 7 bases. The CDR3 loop spans 15 amino acids. Germline CDR1 MNHEY, CDR2 SMNVEV (reference sequence). The ends lost 5 bases at V and 0 bases at J; junction bases unmatched: 7.